These T cell receptor beta chains were read from a single sample in a study of shared clonotypes between healthy human individuals. The method was immunoSEQ multiplex PCR; TCRdb's version includes in-frame clones alone and lacks a portion of them. The sample lists some 2.1 million clones, approximately 94% occurring once. The sequenced sample consisted of naive CD8+ T cells sorted from blood. Source of these receptors: a man younger than 35 in good health. The conserved cysteine and the conserved F or W are not part of the CDR3 here. The order of the fields is J gene, clone size, V gene, CDR3 protein. Only part of the rows carry a size: once, few, many, or a class if the clone is expanded.

j_call: TRBJ2-7
clone_size: -
v_call: TRBV13
cdr3_aa: ASSPSAFSNYEQY

j_call: TRBJ2-4
clone_size: -
v_call: TRBV10-3
cdr3_aa: AISADDPRAKNIQY

j_call: TRBJ2-7
clone_size: -
v_call: TRBV28
cdr3_aa: ASSPRTGGNYEQY

j_call: TRBJ1-5
clone_size: -
v_call: TRBV28
cdr3_aa: ASSPGGVSQPQH

j_call: TRBJ1-3
clone_size: -
v_call: TRBV7-9
cdr3_aa: ASSPTLSGNTIY

j_call: TRBJ1-3
clone_size: -
v_call: TRBV4-1
cdr3_aa: ASSPSASSGNTIY

j_call: TRBJ1-6
clone_size: -
v_call: TRBV9
cdr3_aa: ASSPRGSNSPLH

j_call: TRBJ2-3
clone_size: -
v_call: TRBV5-1
cdr3_aa: ASSADGYTQY

j_call: TRBJ1-2
clone_size: -
v_call: TRBV7-9
cdr3_aa: ASRQTGGEGYT

j_call: TRBJ2-7
clone_size: -
v_call: TRBV28
cdr3_aa: ASSLGDRGPYEQY

j_call: TRBJ2-3
clone_size: -
v_call: TRBV13
cdr3_aa: ASSQAGLSGGTTDTQY

j_call: TRBJ2-3
clone_size: -
v_call: TRBV5-6
cdr3_aa: ASSLDADTQY

j_call: TRBJ1-2
clone_size: -
v_call: TRBV27
cdr3_aa: ASSWAPHLSYGYT

j_call: TRBJ2-1
clone_size: -
v_call: TRBV7-9
cdr3_aa: ASSLTGTAWDEQF

j_call: TRBJ1-4
clone_size: -
v_call: TRBV28
cdr3_aa: ASSLLGVEKLF

j_call: TRBJ1-2
clone_size: -
v_call: TRBV6-5
cdr3_aa: ASSYSTGVDGYT

j_call: TRBJ2-3
clone_size: once
v_call: TRBV27
cdr3_aa: ASSLIAGYTDTQY

j_call: TRBJ2-7
clone_size: -
v_call: TRBV11-2
cdr3_aa: ASSLGQGGTYEQY

j_call: TRBJ2-7
clone_size: -
v_call: TRBV10-2
cdr3_aa: ASRPGTASYEQY

j_call: TRBJ2-1
clone_size: -
v_call: TRBV7-3
cdr3_aa: ASSLMDRGIDEQF

j_call: TRBJ1-1
clone_size: once
v_call: TRBV27
cdr3_aa: ASCGTGWTEAF

j_call: TRBJ2-1
clone_size: -
v_call: TRBV6-5
cdr3_aa: ASSDEGTGAEQF

j_call: TRBJ1-4
clone_size: -
v_call: TRBV28
cdr3_aa: AIKRTEYEKLF

j_call: TRBJ2-7
clone_size: once
v_call: TRBV27
cdr3_aa: ASSLQGFYEQY

j_call: TRBJ2-7
clone_size: -
v_call: TRBV5-4
cdr3_aa: ASAGQGNEQY

j_call: TRBJ2-3
clone_size: -
v_call: TRBV6-6
cdr3_aa: ASNLRAADTQY

j_call: TRBJ2-7
clone_size: -
v_call: TRBV5-1
cdr3_aa: ASSQPSGSSYEQY

j_call: TRBJ2-7
clone_size: -
v_call: TRBV27
cdr3_aa: ASSLSPGTGYYEQY

j_call: TRBJ1-1
clone_size: -
v_call: TRBV11-2
cdr3_aa: ASSPGPYTEAF

j_call: TRBJ2-5
clone_size: -
v_call: TRBV6-1
cdr3_aa: ASSRLVGGETQY

j_call: TRBJ2-7
clone_size: -
v_call: TRBV7-6
cdr3_aa: ASSPYTSGGYEQY

j_call: TRBJ2-5
clone_size: -
v_call: TRBV2
cdr3_aa: AKETQY

j_call: TRBJ1-5
clone_size: -
v_call: TRBV2
cdr3_aa: ASSDPLGQPNQPQH

j_call: TRBJ2-5
clone_size: once
v_call: TRBV19
cdr3_aa: ASSDSGQETQY

j_call: TRBJ1-4
clone_size: -
v_call: TRBV2
cdr3_aa: ASSEASWGGASTNEKLF

j_call: TRBJ2-3
clone_size: -
v_call: TRBV27
cdr3_aa: ASSLEGGVGDTQY

j_call: TRBJ1-1
clone_size: -
v_call: TRBV19
cdr3_aa: ASTQVGVSPTEAF

j_call: TRBJ1-1
clone_size: -
v_call: TRBV5-4
cdr3_aa: ASSQQTILITEAF

j_call: TRBJ2-2
clone_size: once
v_call: TRBV9
cdr3_aa: ASSVSGSAVTGELF

j_call: TRBJ1-5
clone_size: -
v_call: TRBV28
cdr3_aa: ASSIFLGTNSNQPQH

j_call: TRBJ2-1
clone_size: -
v_call: TRBV29-1
cdr3_aa: SVEALPNNEQF

j_call: TRBJ2-1
clone_size: -
v_call: TRBV7-2
cdr3_aa: ASSFHRGPSGNEQF

j_call: TRBJ2-2
clone_size: -
v_call: TRBV30
cdr3_aa: AWSFGVGELF

j_call: TRBJ2-1
clone_size: -
v_call: TRBV7-3
cdr3_aa: ASSLSPRQGANEQF

j_call: TRBJ2-7
clone_size: -
v_call: TRBV11-2
cdr3_aa: ASSLDGTGYEQY

j_call: TRBJ2-5
clone_size: -
v_call: TRBV27
cdr3_aa: ASSLGAQY

j_call: TRBJ1-2
clone_size: -
v_call: TRBV28
cdr3_aa: ASRGATDYGYT

j_call: TRBJ2-3
clone_size: -
v_call: TRBV9
cdr3_aa: ASSVSGFSTDTQY

j_call: TRBJ2-7
clone_size: -
v_call: TRBV11-1
cdr3_aa: ASSRTGDYEQY

j_call: TRBJ2-7
clone_size: -
v_call: TRBV11-2
cdr3_aa: ASSLVTSDEQY

j_call: TRBJ2-5
clone_size: -
v_call: TRBV4-1
cdr3_aa: ASSPESTTQETQY

j_call: TRBJ2-2
clone_size: -
v_call: TRBV7-9
cdr3_aa: ASSPPGEPGELF

j_call: TRBJ2-5
clone_size: -
v_call: TRBV28
cdr3_aa: ASTPGNQETQY